These 22 T cell receptor beta chains were all obtained from the same sample, sequenced in a study of blood T cell repertoires in COVID-19. The method was immunoSEQ multiplex PCR; TCRdb's version includes in-frame clones alone and lacks a portion of them. The sample gives more than 250,000 clones, 80% to 90% of which show up once; about 1.2% is in the top ten. Sequenced: peripheral blood. The origin of the receptors is a woman in her fifties or sixties with acute or convalescent COVID-19.

The chain couples TRBV27 to TRBJ1-1; 8 bases agree with TRBD1. Germline CDR1 is MNHEY and CDR2 is SMNVEV (reference sequence). The CDR3 spans 15 residues. Trimming removed 5 bases from V and 1 base from J; junction bases left unmatched: 6. This CDR3 is CASSLTGGRNTEAFF. DNA for the CDR3: TGTGCCAGCAGTCTCACAGGGGGTAGGAACACTGAAGCTTTCTTT.

The chain uses TRBV5-1 and TRBJ1-6; D is unclear. The V and J ends lost 0 bases and 8 bases respectively, with 12 bases between them. CDR1 SGHRS and CDR2 YFSETQ come from the germline V gene. This CDR3 has 15 amino acids. The CDR3 DNA follows: TGCGCCAGCAGCTTGGGACCGATCGGGGATTCACCCCTCCACTTT. This gives the protein CASSLGPIGDSPLHF.

On this clone: This sample includes further DNA sequences coding for the same CDR3. The V call is TRBV7-2, the J call TRBJ1-5, with unresolved D. V was pared by 1 base and J by 5 bases, with 6 bases between. Germline V gene sequence: CDR1 SGHTA, CDR2 FQGNSA. The CDR3 covers 13 residues. CDR3 DNA sequence: TGTGCCAGCAGCTTAGACCGGGATCAGCCCCAGCATTTT. Its translation is CASSLDRDQPQHF.

J is TRBJ2-5 and V is TRBV5-6; D may be TRBD2 (5 bases). CDR3 length: 13 amino acids. V was clipped by 0 bases and J by 5 bases, with 8 bases between them. Per the germline V gene, CDR1 is SGHDT and CDR2 is YYEEEE. This CDR3 is CASSLERRETQYF. CDR3 DNA sequence: TGTGCCAGCAGCTTGGAAAGGAGGGAGACCCAGTACTTC.

CDR3 region: CASSKERGAALGLPRANVLTF. CDR3 bases: TGTGCCAGCAGCAAAGAGCGCGGGGCAGCCCTTGGTCTCCCGAGGGCCAACGTCCTGACTTTC. The rearrangement links TRBV21-1 to TRBJ2-6; TRBD2 was called by the table and not checked on the DNA. TRBV21-1 is listed as a pseudogene. This CDR3 region has 21 residues.

The J gene is TRBJ1-3, the V gene TRBV18, with TRBD1 identical over 7 bases. The V gene's germline CDR1 is KGHSH and CDR2 LQKENI. The V and J ends lost 5 bases and 0 bases, in that order; junction bases with no gene match: 7. CDR3 size: 16 residues. The CDR3 bases are TGTGCCAGCTCAACGGGACAGATAAGCTCTGGAAACACCATATATTTT. This encodes CASSTGQISSGNTIYF. The variable domain in full, completed from reference TRBV18 and TRBJ1-3, reads NAGVMQNPRHLVRRRGQEARLRCSPMKGHSHVYWYRQLPEEGLKFMVYLQKENIIDESGMPKERFSAEFPKEGPSILRIQQVVRGDSAAYFCASSTGQISSGNTIYFGEGSWLTVV.

The rearrangement joins TRBV7-9 to TRBJ1-4; TRBD1 is a possible D gene (6 bases). The germline V gene encodes CDR1 SEHNR and CDR2 FQNEAQ (reference sequence). V was clipped by 9 bases and J by 6 bases, with 17 bases between them. This CDR3 has 14 amino acids. Here the CDR3 reads CASPAGGADEKLFF. Written as DNA, the CDR3 is TGTGCCAGTCCAGCGGGGGGCGCGGATGAAAAACTGTTTTTT.

A few counts support this clone. The CDR3 sequence is CASSKTDSNEQYF. In DNA form, the CDR3 reads TGTGCCAGTTCAAAGACAGATTCCAACGAGCAGTACTTC. The genes are TRBV19 and TRBJ2-7, with a possible D match to TRBD1 (5 bases). CDR3 length: 13 residues. Germline lookup yields CDR1 LNHDA and CDR2 SQIVND (reference sequence). With 8 bases removed from V and 5 bases from J, the gap between germline ends came to 16 bases.

In DNA, the CDR3 is TGTGCCAGCAGCTACCGGGTCCTGGGTACCACAGATACGCAGTATTTT. This gives the protein CASSYRVLGTTDTQYF. The chain links TRBV11-2 to TRBJ2-3; no clear D. Germline CDR1 and CDR2: SGHAT and FQNNGV. V lost 4 bases and J 2 bases, leaving 16 bases between the germline ends. CDR3 length equals 16 residues.

V and J are TRBV6-2 or TRBV6-3 and TRBJ1-5, with 7 bases aligning to TRBD1. Looked up from germline, CDR1 is MNHEY and CDR2 is SVGEGT. The CDR3 contains 14 residues. J gave up 6 bases and V 6 bases, and 8 bases lay outside the gene matches. The CDR3, as DNA: TGTGCCAGCAGCCACGGGACAGAAAGTCAGCCCCAGCATTTT. Translation gives CASSHGTESQPQHF.

The chain recombines TRBV11-2 with TRBJ2-5; tentatively, D is TRBD1 (6 bases). Germline V lookup: CDR1 SGHAT, CDR2 FQNNGV. The V and J ends lost 0 bases and 2 bases respectively, with 13 bases between them. The CDR3 extends over 16 amino acids. The CDR3 DNA reads TGTGCCAGCAGCTTAGAGATTTTAGGGGGTCAAGAGACCCAGTACTTC. This sequence encodes CASSLEILGGQETQYF. Full variable domain (remainder filled in from reference TRBV11-2 and TRBJ2-5): EAGVAQSPRYKIIEKRQSVAFWCNPISGHATLYWYQQILGQGPKLLIQFQNNGVVDDSQLPKDRFSAERLKGVDSTLKIQPAKLEDSAVYLCASSLEILGGQETQYFGPGTRLLVL.

This clone was seen a few times. The CDR3 sequence is CASSLDQNSPLHF. The CDR3 DNA reads as TGCGCCAGCAGCTTGGATCAGAATTCACCCCTCCACTTT. The J gene is TRBJ1-6, the V gene TRBV5-1; D gene uncertain. The CDR3 has 13 residues. V lost 0 bases and J 7 bases, leaving 5 bases between the germline ends. CDR1 is SGHRS and CDR2 is YFSETQ in the germline V gene.

This chain's CDR3 is CASSFGQGDEQYF. CDR3 coding DNA: TGTGCCAGCAGCTTCGGACAGGGAGACGAGCAGTACTTC. The chain links TRBV7-2 to TRBJ2-7, with TRBD1 matching 8 bases. The CDR3 consists of 13 residues. Unmatched junction bases numbered 3, after V lost 3 bases and J lost 5 bases. Germline lookup yields CDR1 SGHTA and CDR2 FQGNSA.

The CDR3 bases are TGTGCCACCAGTGATTGGCCGACAGGGGCCAATTCACCCCTCCACTTT. This sequence encodes CATSDWPTGANSPLHF. This chain joins TRBV24-1 and TRBJ1-6; 8 positions agree with TRBD1. This CDR3 is 16 amino acids long. V dropped 2 bases and J dropped 7; count of bases not matched to a gene: 6. Germline CDR1 and CDR2: KGHDR and SFDVKD.

V and J are TRBV7-3 and TRBJ2-1; TRBD2 matches at 7 bases. J lost 0 bases, V lost 4 bases, and 3 bases had no gene match. Germline-derived CDR1 and CDR2 are SGHTA and FQGTGA. The CDR3 sequence is 15 residues long. CDR3 in DNA: TGTGCCAGCAGCTCTAGCGGCAACTCCTACAATGAGCAGTTCTTC. This encodes CASSSSGNSYNEQFF.

The chain combines TRBV29-1 with TRBJ2-1, with D unclear. Trimming removed 3 bases from V and 0 bases from J, with 9 bases in between. The CDR3 extends over 14 amino acids. The V gene's germline CDR1 is SQVTM and CDR2 ANQGSEA. The CDR3 loop is CSVDQQNSYNEQFF. CDR3 DNA: TGCAGCGTTGACCAACAGAACTCCTACAATGAGCAGTTCTTC.

The chain links TRBV3-1 (or the pseudogene TRBV3-2) to TRBJ2-2; D remains unclear. Germline V CDR1 and CDR2: LGHDT, YNNKEL (reference sequence). CDR3 length: 14 residues. Trimming took off 1 base at V and 6 bases at J, with 9 bases between the two ends. The CDR3 loop reads CASSQGWSSGELFF. CDR3 nucleotide sequence: TGTGCCAGCAGCCAAGGGTGGAGCTCCGGGGAGCTGTTTTTT.

The J gene is TRBJ1-5, the V gene TRBV5-6, with TRBD1 matching 11 bases. Germline CDR1 and CDR2: SGHDT and YYEEEE. Germline trimming cut 2 bases from V and 6 bases from J; bases unmatched to any gene: 7. The CDR3 covers 16 residues. Here the CDR3 reads CASSLLRDRGTQPQHF. DNA for the CDR3: TGTGCCAGCAGCTTACTAAGGGACAGGGGGACTCAGCCCCAGCATTTT.

The rearrangement joins TRBV7-2 to TRBJ2-2; TRBD2 matches 11 bases. CDR1 and CDR2 from the germline V gene are SGHTA and FQGNSA. The J segment lost 2 bases and the V segment lost 1 base, leaving 6 bases of the junction unmatched. The CDR3 runs 18 residues. Here the CDR3 reads CASSLGRGTSGNTGELFF. CDR3 bases: TGTGCCAGCAGCTTAGGCAGGGGGACTAGCGGAAACACCGGGGAGCTGTTTTTT.

The chain combines TRBV29-1 with TRBJ1-2, with 8 bases matching TRBD1. CDR3 length equals 14 residues. V dropped 3 bases and J dropped 7; count of bases not matched to a gene: 10. Germline V gives CDR1 SQVTM, CDR2 ANQGSEA. The CDR3 coding sequence is TGCAGCGTTGAGGGGGGACAGGCTGTTTTTGGCTACACCTTC. This gives the protein CSVEGGQAVFGYTF.

The J gene is TRBJ2-1, the V gene TRBV24-1; TRBD1 aligns across 8 bases. The CDR3 runs 13 residues. CDR1 and CDR2 from the germline V gene are KGHDR and SFDVKD. The J segment lost 2 bases and the V segment lost 9 bases, leaving 2 bases of the junction unmatched. The DNA of the CDR3 is TGTGCCACCCAGGACAGGGCCTACAATGAGCAGTTCTTC. Protein: CATQDRAYNEQFF.

The chain has TRBV30 and TRBJ1-2; a weak D match, TRBD1 (5 bases). The V gene lost 4 bases and the J gene lost 6 bases, with 12 bases spanning the gap. CDR3 length: 12 amino acids. Germline V gene data show CDR1 as GTSNPN and CDR2 as SVGIG (reference sequence). The DNA of the CDR3 is TGTGCCTGGAAGGGGCCGGATCATGGCTACACCTTC. Translated: CAWKGPDHGYTF.